The 8 T cell receptor beta chains reported below all come from one sample, sequenced in a study of blood T cell repertoires in COVID-19. Some clones are missing from TCRdb's copy, which holds only in-frame ones; the method was immunoSEQ multiplex PCR. Of 90,000 to 120,000 clones detected, approximately 90% appear once; the ten largest clones hold more than 0.9%. Sequencing was done on a sample of peripheral blood. All receptors come from a woman aged 25-40 years with acute or convalescent COVID-19.

This chain links TRBV12-5 with TRBJ2-7; no firm D call. CDR1 and CDR2 (germline): LGHNT, FRNRAP. V lost 6 bases and J 2 bases, leaving 11 bases between the germline ends. The CDR3 is 13 residues long. The CDR3 DNA follows: TGTGCTAGTGGAGTCGACAATACCTACGAGCAGTACTTC. This gives the protein CASGVDNTYEQYF.

This chain joins TRBV2 and TRBJ1-2; a weak D match, TRBD1 (5 bases). The V end lost 5 bases, the J end lost 1 base, and 11 bases lay between the germline ends. CDR3 length: 14 residues. The V gene's germline CDR1 is SNHLY and CDR2 FYNNEI. This chain's CDR3 is CASSTGPINYGYTF. DNA for the CDR3: TGTGCCAGCAGTACAGGACCGATTAACTATGGCTACACCTTC. The full variable domain, in which reference TRBV2 and TRBJ1-2 provide the parts outside the CDR3, is EPEVTQTPSHQVTQMGQEVILRCVPISNHLYFYWYRQILGQKVEFLVSFYNNEISEKSEIFDDQFSVERPDGSNFTLKIRSTKLEDSAMYFCASSTGPINYGYTFGSGTRLTVV.

V is TRBV11-1 and J is TRBJ1-2; D unclear. Germline V lookup: CDR1 SGHAT, CDR2 FQDESV (reference sequence). Trimming removed 6 bases at V and 2 bases at J, with 10 bases between. This CDR3 has 13 residues. Here the CDR3 reads CASSQQKNYGYTF. Here the CDR3 DNA reads TGTGCCAGCAGTCAACAGAAAAACTATGGCTACACCTTC.

This chain connects TRBV19 to TRBJ1-1, with TRBD1 matching 8 bases. The V gene's germline CDR1 is LNHDA and CDR2 SQIVND (reference sequence). There are 15 residues in the CDR3. The V and J ends lost 6 bases and 6 bases, in that order; junction bases with no gene match: 12. CDR3 bases: TGTGCCAGTAGGAAACAGGGGGGAATACCCCCTGAAGCTTTCTTT. Translation: CASRKQGGIPPEAFF.

This clone was found a few times. The V gene is TRBV11-2, the J gene TRBJ1-1; D is unresolved. V was cut by 2 bases and J by 4 bases, with 11 bases left in between. The CDR3 is made up of 14 amino acids. Germline V gene data show CDR1 as SGHAT and CDR2 as FQNNGV. CDR3 region: CASSLIEEGTEAFF. The CDR3 nucleotides are TGTGCCAGCAGCTTAATTGAGGAAGGCACTGAAGCTTTCTTT.

The rearrangement uses TRBV4-3 and TRBJ2-5, with D perhaps matching TRBD1 (5 bases). CDR3 size: 14 residues. Deletions cut 2 bases from V and 6 bases from J, with 13 bases between. Germline V gene data show CDR1 as LGHNA and CDR2 as YSLEER. The CDR3 region has the DNA TGCGCCAGCAGCCAATCAACAGGTCAAAAGACCCAGTACTTC. As protein: CASSQSTGQKTQYF.

This sequence joins TRBV3-1 (or the pseudogene TRBV3-2) and TRBJ2-5, with D possibly TRBD1 on 5 matching bases. Germline V gene lookup returns CDR1 LGHDT and CDR2 YNNKEL (reference sequence). This CDR3 is 14 amino acids long. The V end was cut by 2 bases, the J end by 4 bases, with 11 bases between. Here the CDR3 reads CASSQPDQGETQYF. The CDR3, as DNA: TGTGCCAGCAGCCAACCCGACCAGGGAGAGACCCAGTACTTC.

The chain couples TRBV5-1 to TRBJ2-1, with TRBD2 matching 12 bases. CDR1 and CDR2 (germline): SGHRS, YFSETQ. The CDR3 spans 16 residues. V gave up 3 bases and J gave up 7 bases; unmatched junction bases: 8. CDR3 sequence reads: CASSSSGGALLNEQFF. The CDR3 region has the DNA TGCGCCAGCAGCTCTAGCGGGGGGGCCTTGTTGAATGAGCAGTTCTTC.